Listed below are T cell receptor beta chains from one sample, sequenced in a study of identical twins. TCRdb analysed the 5' RACE reads with MiXCR anew, one entry per CDR3 protein. This sample yields fewer than 900,000 distinct CDR3 sequences, of which 18% are seen a single time; roughly 14% belongs to the top ten. The sample was also linked to a second study, of T cells expressing NK-cell markers.

Sequenced: PBMCs. All receptors derive from a woman between 18 and 29 years old in good health. Each CDR3 is given with its conserved first and last residue. D genes are given only for firm matches. Part of the rows lack a size; the others show once, few, many or a class for expanded clones.

clone size: few; V gene: TRBV6-2/TRBV6-3; D gene: .; J gene: TRBJ2-5; CDR3 protein: CASSYSVLQETQYF; CDR3 DNA: TGTGCCAGCAGTTACTCGGTACTACAAGAGACCCAGTACTTC
clone size: few; V gene: TRBV15; D gene: .; J gene: TRBJ1-5; CDR3 protein: CATSRGGQGHQPQHF; CDR3 DNA: TGTGCCACCAGCAGAGGTGGCCAGGGTCATCAGCCCCAGCATTTT
clone size: few; V gene: TRBV6-1; D gene: .; J gene: TRBJ2-7; CDR3 protein: CASRGGSGDKSPGRQYF; CDR3 DNA: TGTGCCAGCAGGGGGGGGTCAGGGGATAAGTCCCCCGGCCGGCAGTACTTC
clone size: .; V gene: TRBV25-1; D gene: TRBD1; J gene: TRBJ2-7; CDR3 protein: CASSEAAGRGRGPYEQYF; CDR3 DNA: TGTGCCAGCAGTGAGGCTGCCGGAAGGGGGCGAGGACCCTACGAGCAGTACTTC
clone size: many; V gene: TRBV5-1; D gene: .; J gene: TRBJ2-1; CDR3 protein: CASSLVSVSSYNEQFF; CDR3 DNA: TGCGCCAGCAGCTTGGTCTCAGTGAGCTCCTACAATGAGCAGTTCTTC
clone size: .; V gene: TRBV9; D gene: .; J gene: TRBJ1-2; CDR3 protein: CASSPTQGSYGYTF; CDR3 DNA: TGTGCCAGCAGCCCGACGCAGGGCTCCTATGGCTACACCTTC
clone size: few; V gene: TRBV30; D gene: .; J gene: TRBJ2-3; CDR3 protein: CAWSGLTSLGDTQYF; CDR3 DNA: TGTGCCTGGAGTGGCCTCACGTCCCTCGGAGATACGCAGTATTTT
clone size: few; V gene: TRBV3-1; D gene: .; J gene: TRBJ2-5; CDR3 protein: CASSPLKGYQETQYF; CDR3 DNA: TGTGCCAGCAGCCCATTGAAAGGTTACCAAGAGACCCAGTACTTC
clone size: few; V gene: TRBV5-1; D gene: .; J gene: TRBJ2-2; CDR3 protein: CASSLTETGELFF; CDR3 DNA: TGCGCCAGCAGCTTAACTGAAACCGGGGAGCTGTTTTTT
clone size: .; V gene: TRBV20-1; D gene: .; J gene: TRBJ1-1; CDR3 protein: CSARGTRAMNTEAFF; CDR3 DNA: TGCAGTGCTAGGGGCACTCGGGCGATGAACACTGAAGCTTTCTTT
clone size: few; V gene: TRBV2; D gene: .; J gene: TRBJ2-3; CDR3 protein: CARGTRQGTDTQYF; CDR3 DNA: TGTGCCAGGGGGACACGTCAAGGCACAGATACGCAGTATTTT
clone size: .; V gene: TRBV7-9; D gene: .; J gene: TRBJ2-2; CDR3 protein: CASSWRGTGELFF; CDR3 DNA: TGTGCCAGCAGCTGGAGGGGCACCGGGGAGCTGTTTTTT
clone size: .; V gene: TRBV11-2; D gene: .; J gene: TRBJ2-5; CDR3 protein: CASSSPETASRSSHYGTQYF; CDR3 DNA: TGTGCCAGCAGCTCACCAGAGACGGCTAGCCGGTCTAGTCACTATGGGACCCAGTACTTC
clone size: .; V gene: TRBV29-1; D gene: .; J gene: TRBJ2-7; CDR3 protein: CSATGHPTYEQYF; CDR3 DNA: TGCAGCGCCACGGGACACCCAACCTACGAGCAGTACTTC
clone size: .; V gene: TRBV5-6; D gene: .; J gene: TRBJ2-5; CDR3 protein: CASSLSYSDGQETQYF; CDR3 DNA: TGTGCCAGCAGCCTGTCCTACTCAGACGGGCAAGAGACCCAGTACTTC
clone size: few; V gene: TRBV10-3; D gene: TRBD2; J gene: TRBJ2-3; CDR3 protein: CAIRPDRSSGSSDTQYF; CDR3 DNA: TGTGCCATCAGGCCAGACCGCTCTAGCGGGAGCTCAGATACGCAGTATTTT
clone size: .; V gene: TRBV5-1; D gene: .; J gene: TRBJ1-5; CDR3 protein: CASSLVPGQERPQHF; CDR3 DNA: TGCGCCAGCAGCTTGGTTCCGGGGCAGGAGAGGCCCCAGCATTTT
clone size: .; V gene: TRBV15; D gene: TRBD2; J gene: TRBJ2-7; CDR3 protein: CATRLAGQYEQYF; CDR3 DNA: TGTGCCACCCGGCTAGCGGGACAGTACGAGCAGTACTTC
clone size: few; V gene: TRBV5-1; D gene: TRBD2; J gene: TRBJ2-1; CDR3 protein: CASGPGLAINEQFF; CDR3 DNA: TGCGCCAGTGGGCCGGGACTAGCCATCAATGAGCAGTTCTTC
clone size: .; V gene: TRBV20-1; D gene: TRBD2; J gene: TRBJ2-7; CDR3 protein: CSASGSGSRNEQYF; CDR3 DNA: TGCAGTGCTAGTGGGAGCGGGAGTCGGAACGAGCAGTACTTC
clone size: .; V gene: TRBV12-3/TRBV12-4; D gene: .; J gene: TRBJ2-6; CDR3 protein: CASSHPRNQGLSGANVLTF; CDR3 DNA: TGTGCCAGCAGTCATCCCCGGAACCAGGGATTATCTGGGGCCAACGTCCTGACTTTC
clone size: .; V gene: TRBV20-1; D gene: TRBD2; J gene: TRBJ2-1; CDR3 protein: CSARMGGGPYNEQFF; CDR3 DNA: TGCAGTGCTAGAATGGGCGGGGGGCCTTACAATGAGCAGTTCTTC
clone size: .; V gene: TRBV14; D gene: TRBD2; J gene: TRBJ2-4; CDR3 protein: CASSHGGLARNIQYF; CDR3 DNA: TGTGCCAGCAGCCACGGGGGACTAGCGAGAAACATTCAGTACTTC
clone size: few; V gene: TRBV6-1; D gene: TRBD1; J gene: TRBJ2-7; CDR3 protein: CASSAGTGISEQYF; CDR3 DNA: TGTGCCAGCAGCGCCGGGACAGGGATTTCCGAGCAGTACTTC
clone size: once; V gene: TRBV20-1; D gene: .; J gene: TRBJ2-7; CDR3 protein: CSARDSQSSQEQYF; CDR3 DNA: TGCAGTGCTAGAGACTCCCAGAGCTCGCAGGAGCAGTACTTC
clone size: few; V gene: TRBV7-9; D gene: TRBD1; J gene: TRBJ2-7; CDR3 protein: CASTPPGTVYEQYF; CDR3 DNA: TGTGCCAGCACCCCTCCCGGGACAGTCTACGAGCAGTACTTC
clone size: few; V gene: TRBV20-1; D gene: .; J gene: TRBJ2-6; CDR3 protein: CSASARFSGANVLTF; CDR3 DNA: TGCAGTGCTAGCGCACGGTTCTCTGGGGCCAACGTCCTGACTTTC
clone size: few; V gene: TRBV10-3; D gene: .; J gene: TRBJ2-1; CDR3 protein: CAIRDSNNEQFF; CDR3 DNA: TGTGCCATCCGGGACTCCAACAATGAGCAGTTCTTC
clone size: few; V gene: TRBV12-3/TRBV12-4; D gene: .; J gene: TRBJ1-3; CDR3 protein: CASSPMGGNTIYF; CDR3 DNA: TGTGCCAGCAGTCCCATGGGGGGAAACACCATATATTTT
clone size: few; V gene: TRBV3-1; D gene: .; J gene: TRBJ1-3; CDR3 protein: CASMAGNGNTIYF; CDR3 DNA: TGTGCCAGCATGGCAGGGAATGGAAACACCATATATTTT
clone size: many; V gene: TRBV7-3; D gene: TRBD2; J gene: TRBJ2-5; CDR3 protein: CASSLIGGGAQETQYF; CDR3 DNA: TGTGCCAGCAGCTTAATCGGCGGGGGGGCACAAGAGACCCAGTACTTC
clone size: many; V gene: TRBV19; D gene: .; J gene: TRBJ2-5; CDR3 protein: CASQRSGAYQETQYF; CDR3 DNA: TGTGCCAGTCAAAGATCGGGGGCGTACCAAGAGACCCAGTACTTC
clone size: .; V gene: TRBV7-9; D gene: TRBD2; J gene: TRBJ2-1; CDR3 protein: CASSSPLGTSGRNEQFF; CDR3 DNA: TGTGCCAGCAGCTCGCCCCTTGGGACTAGCGGGAGGAACGAGCAGTTCTTC
clone size: few; V gene: TRBV3-1; D gene: .; J gene: TRBJ1-2; CDR3 protein: CASSPLETRYGYTF; CDR3 DNA: TGTGCCAGCAGCCCCCTGGAGACCCGCTATGGCTACACCTTC
clone size: few; V gene: TRBV9; D gene: .; J gene: TRBJ2-1; CDR3 protein: CASSATGKGYNEQFF; CDR3 DNA: TGTGCCAGCAGCGCAACTGGGAAGGGCTACAATGAGCAGTTCTTC
clone size: .; V gene: TRBV20-1; D gene: TRBD2; J gene: TRBJ2-6; CDR3 protein: CSARGGGRNSGANVLTF; CDR3 DNA: TGCAGTGCTAGAGGGGGAGGGAGGAACTCTGGGGCCAACGTCCTGACTTTC
clone size: .; V gene: TRBV5-1; D gene: .; J gene: TRBJ2-7; CDR3 protein: CASSPVTDYEQYF; CDR3 DNA: TGCGCCAGCAGCCCGGTGACAGACTACGAGCAGTACTTC
clone size: few; V gene: TRBV15; D gene: .; J gene: TRBJ1-4; CDR3 protein: CATSMVGGPNEKLFF; CDR3 DNA: TGTGCCACCAGCATGGTGGGGGGGCCTAATGAAAAACTGTTTTTT
clone size: .; V gene: TRBV10-3; D gene: .; J gene: TRBJ1-6; CDR3 protein: CAISQGTRNSPLHF; CDR3 DNA: TGTGCCATCAGCCAGGGGACTCGGAATTCACCCCTCCACTTT
clone size: few; V gene: TRBV12-3/TRBV12-4; D gene: TRBD2; J gene: TRBJ2-1; CDR3 protein: CASSISGGSYNEQFF; CDR3 DNA: TGTGCCAGCAGCATTAGCGGGGGCTCCTACAATGAGCAGTTCTTC
clone size: few; V gene: TRBV25-1; D gene: .; J gene: TRBJ1-4; CDR3 protein: CASSVSQVNEKLFF; CDR3 DNA: TGTGCCAGCAGTGTGTCGCAAGTTAATGAAAAACTGTTTTTT
clone size: few; V gene: TRBV3-1; D gene: .; J gene: TRBJ2-3; CDR3 protein: CASSQVGSRTDTQYF; CDR3 DNA: TGTGCCAGCAGCCAAGTGGGGTCGCGCACAGATACGCAGTATTTT
clone size: .; V gene: TRBV10-3; D gene: TRBD2; J gene: TRBJ2-1; CDR3 protein: CAIRSLAGARDNEQFF; CDR3 DNA: TGTGCCATCAGGAGTCTAGCGGGAGCCCGGGACAATGAGCAGTTCTTC
clone size: few; V gene: TRBV12-5; D gene: .; J gene: TRBJ2-7; CDR3 protein: CASGLEQVSYEQYF; CDR3 DNA: TGTGCTAGTGGTTTGGAACAGGTCTCCTACGAGCAGTACTTC
clone size: few; V gene: TRBV7-2; D gene: .; J gene: TRBJ2-7; CDR3 protein: CASSLFGSEQYF; CDR3 DNA: TGTGCCAGCAGCTTGTTCGGGAGCGAGCAGTACTTC
clone size: .; V gene: TRBV6-1; D gene: TRBD1; J gene: TRBJ1-6; CDR3 protein: CASSTSGGANDSPLHF; CDR3 DNA: TGTGCCAGCAGTACCTCAGGGGGGGCCAATGATTCACCCCTCCACTTT
clone size: .; V gene: TRBV5-1; D gene: TRBD1; J gene: TRBJ1-6; CDR3 protein: CASSTSDRGAYNSPLHF; CDR3 DNA: TGCGCCAGCAGCACCAGCGACAGGGGCGCCTATAATTCACCCCTCCACTTT
clone size: .; V gene: TRBV27; D gene: TRBD2; J gene: TRBJ2-1; CDR3 protein: CASSLLAGGVFEQFF; CDR3 DNA: TGTGCCAGCAGTTTACTAGCGGGGGGTGTATTTGAGCAGTTCTTC
clone size: .; V gene: TRBV5-1; D gene: .; J gene: TRBJ2-3; CDR3 protein: CASGTTDTQYF; CDR3 DNA: TGCGCCAGCGGCACCACAGATACGCAGTATTTT
clone size: .; V gene: TRBV20-1; D gene: TRBD2; J gene: TRBJ2-1; CDR3 protein: CSAPARASGGNEQFF; CDR3 DNA: TGCAGTGCCCCCGCTCGGGCTAGCGGGGGGAATGAGCAGTTCTTC
clone size: .; V gene: TRBV20-1; D gene: .; J gene: TRBJ2-1; CDR3 protein: CSAIRGADEQFF; CDR3 DNA: TGCAGTGCCATCAGAGGGGCGGATGAGCAGTTCTTC
clone size: few; V gene: TRBV4-1; D gene: .; J gene: TRBJ2-3; CDR3 protein: CASSPLGIITDTQYF; CDR3 DNA: TGCGCCAGCAGCCCACTAGGGATTATCACAGATACGCAGTATTTT
clone size: .; V gene: TRBV5-5; D gene: .; J gene: TRBJ2-1; CDR3 protein: CASSRGPSEQFF; CDR3 DNA: TGTGCCAGCAGCCGGGGGCCAAGTGAGCAGTTCTTC